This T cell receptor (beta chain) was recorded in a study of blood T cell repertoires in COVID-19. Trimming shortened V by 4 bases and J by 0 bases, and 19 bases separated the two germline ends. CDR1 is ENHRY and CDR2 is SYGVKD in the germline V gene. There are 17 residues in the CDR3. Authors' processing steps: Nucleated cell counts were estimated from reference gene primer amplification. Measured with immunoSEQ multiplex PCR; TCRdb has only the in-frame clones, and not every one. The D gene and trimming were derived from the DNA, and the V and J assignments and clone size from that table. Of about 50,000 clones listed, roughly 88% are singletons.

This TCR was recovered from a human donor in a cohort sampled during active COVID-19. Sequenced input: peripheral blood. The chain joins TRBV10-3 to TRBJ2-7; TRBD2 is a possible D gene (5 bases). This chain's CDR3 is CAISGLTPILGSYEQYF. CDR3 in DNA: TGTGCCATCAGTGGACTAACACCTATCCTCGGCTCCTACGAGCAGTACTTC.